These T cell receptor beta chains were read from a single sample in a study of shared clonotypes between healthy human individuals. Assay used: immunoSEQ multiplex PCR; TCRdb lists only in-frame clones, some missing. Of a few hundred thousand clones in the sample, roughly 95% are singletons; the top ten hold less than 0.13%. Sequencing was carried out using naive CD8+ T cells sorted from blood. The receptors shown here come from a woman aged 25 to 45 in good health. Both conserved end residues are part of each CDR3. D genes are given only for firm matches. Size tells how often a clone was seen (once, few, many) or the class of an expanded clone, and some rows leave it out.

j_call: TRBJ1-3; v_call: TRBV6-5; d_call: .; clone_size: .; cdr3_nt: TGTGCCAGCAGTAGGGACCGAGGAGGAAACACCATATATTTT; cdr3_aa: CASSRDRGGNTIYF
j_call: TRBJ2-2; v_call: TRBV29-1; d_call: .; clone_size: .; cdr3_nt: TGCAGCGTGCCCGGACAGAACACCGGGGAGCTGTTTTTT; cdr3_aa: CSVPGQNTGELFF
j_call: TRBJ1-1; v_call: TRBV4-1; d_call: .; clone_size: .; cdr3_nt: TGCGCCAGCAGCCAAGTACAGAAGAACACTGAAGCTTTCTTT; cdr3_aa: CASSQVQKNTEAFF
j_call: TRBJ1-3; v_call: TRBV5-4; d_call: TRBD1; clone_size: .; cdr3_nt: TGTGCCAGCAGCCGGACAGGACACTCTGGAAACACCATATATTTT; cdr3_aa: CASSRTGHSGNTIYF
j_call: TRBJ2-5; v_call: TRBV5-1; d_call: TRBD2; clone_size: .; cdr3_nt: TGCGCCAGCAGCTCGACTATACTAACGGGGACTAGCGGCCAAGAGACCCAGTACTTC; cdr3_aa: CASSSTILTGTSGQETQYF
j_call: TRBJ2-1; v_call: TRBV14; d_call: TRBD1; clone_size: once; cdr3_nt: TGTGCCAGCAGCCAGCCGGGACAGATGATCGACAATGAGCAGTTCTTC; cdr3_aa: CASSQPGQMIDNEQFF
j_call: TRBJ2-1; v_call: TRBV27; d_call: TRBD2; clone_size: once; cdr3_nt: TGTGCCAGCAGTTTATCGAACGCGGGAGGGAACAATGAGCAGTTCTTC; cdr3_aa: CASSLSNAGGNNEQFF
j_call: TRBJ2-1; v_call: TRBV13; d_call: .; clone_size: .; cdr3_nt: TGTGCCAGCAGAAAGTACGGGGGTGAGCAGTTCTTC; cdr3_aa: CASRKYGGEQFF
j_call: TRBJ2-5; v_call: TRBV11-1; d_call: TRBD2; clone_size: .; cdr3_nt: TGTGCCAGCAGCTCGTGGACTAGCGGAACGAGGGCCCAGTACTTC; cdr3_aa: CASSSWTSGTRAQYF
j_call: TRBJ1-1; v_call: TRBV19; d_call: TRBD1; clone_size: .; cdr3_nt: TGTGCCAGTAGTATGGCCCCTCGGACAGGTCAGACTGAAGCTTTCTTT; cdr3_aa: CASSMAPRTGQTEAFF
j_call: TRBJ2-1; v_call: TRBV7-8; d_call: TRBD2; clone_size: .; cdr3_nt: TGTGCCAGCAGCGGATGGACTAGCGGGTTTGAGCAGTTCTTC; cdr3_aa: CASSGWTSGFEQFF
j_call: TRBJ2-7; v_call: TRBV28; d_call: .; clone_size: .; cdr3_nt: TGTGCCAGCAGCCCAGGCGGCAGGGTGGACGAGCAGTACTTC; cdr3_aa: CASSPGGRVDEQYF
j_call: TRBJ2-7; v_call: TRBV11-1; d_call: .; clone_size: .; cdr3_nt: TGTGCCAGCAGCTTGGGACCCACCTACGAGCAGTACTTC; cdr3_aa: CASSLGPTYEQYF
j_call: TRBJ2-1; v_call: TRBV6-1; d_call: .; clone_size: .; cdr3_nt: TGTGCCACCTACACACGAAATGAGCAGTTCTTC; cdr3_aa: CATYTRNEQFF
j_call: TRBJ2-1; v_call: TRBV25-1; d_call: .; clone_size: .; cdr3_nt: TGTGCCAGCAGTCAGGGGAGACAGACCTTTAATGAGCAGTTCTTC; cdr3_aa: CASSQGRQTFNEQFF
j_call: TRBJ2-5; v_call: TRBV7-8; d_call: .; clone_size: .; cdr3_nt: TGTGCCAGCAGCTTAGGGGTTTTAGAAGAGACCCAGTACTTC; cdr3_aa: CASSLGVLEETQYF
j_call: TRBJ2-7; v_call: TRBV11-2; d_call: .; clone_size: .; cdr3_nt: TGTGCCAGCAGCCCACCGGGACTTACATACGAGCAGTACTTC; cdr3_aa: CASSPPGLTYEQYF
j_call: TRBJ2-7; v_call: TRBV11-3; d_call: .; clone_size: .; cdr3_nt: TGTGCCAGCAAGGAAGGGCCAGGGTCCTACGAGCAGTACTTC; cdr3_aa: CASKEGPGSYEQYF
j_call: TRBJ1-1; v_call: TRBV28; d_call: .; clone_size: .; cdr3_nt: TGTGCCAGCAGTTTAGGAATGAACACTGAAGCTTTCTTT; cdr3_aa: CASSLGMNTEAFF
j_call: TRBJ2-1; v_call: TRBV28; d_call: TRBD2; clone_size: .; cdr3_nt: TGTGCCAGCAGTTTATTGTGGCTAGCGGGAATAGACAATGAGCAGTTCTTC; cdr3_aa: CASSLLWLAGIDNEQFF
j_call: TRBJ2-7; v_call: TRBV4-1; d_call: TRBD2; clone_size: .; cdr3_nt: TGCGCCAGCAGCCCCGGTGTGATAGCGGGATCGGGGGAGCAGTACTTC; cdr3_aa: CASSPGVIAGSGEQYF
j_call: TRBJ2-1; v_call: TRBV29-1; d_call: TRBD2; clone_size: .; cdr3_nt: TGCAGCGTTGCGGGTCCCTTGGGGCGGGAGGTCAATGAGCAGTTCTTC; cdr3_aa: CSVAGPLGREVNEQFF
j_call: TRBJ2-2; v_call: TRBV27; d_call: TRBD2; clone_size: .; cdr3_nt: TGTGCCAGCAGTTTAATACTAGCGGGAGGGCCCAGCACCGGGGAGCTGTTTTTT; cdr3_aa: CASSLILAGGPSTGELFF
j_call: TRBJ2-7; v_call: TRBV7-2; d_call: TRBD2; clone_size: .; cdr3_nt: TGTGCCAGCAGCCCCAGGCTAGCGGGAGTGGAAGAGCAGTACTTC; cdr3_aa: CASSPRLAGVEEQYF
j_call: TRBJ1-1; v_call: TRBV13; d_call: TRBD1; clone_size: .; cdr3_nt: TGTGCCAGCCAAATCAGGGGGACCAACACTGAAGCTTTCTTT; cdr3_aa: CASQIRGTNTEAFF
j_call: TRBJ2-2; v_call: TRBV6-7; d_call: .; clone_size: few; cdr3_nt: TGTGCCAGCAGTCGAGTGGGGGCAGGGTTCACCGGGGAGCTGTTTTTT; cdr3_aa: CASSRVGAGFTGELFF
j_call: TRBJ2-7; v_call: TRBV6-5; d_call: TRBD1; clone_size: .; cdr3_nt: TGTGCCAGCAGTTCACAGGGGGTAGCCTACGAGCAGTACTTC; cdr3_aa: CASSSQGVAYEQYF
j_call: TRBJ2-7; v_call: TRBV27; d_call: TRBD2; clone_size: .; cdr3_nt: TGTGCCAGCAGTTTGGGGACTAGCGGGAGTTACGAGCAGTACTTC; cdr3_aa: CASSLGTSGSYEQYF
j_call: TRBJ2-7; v_call: TRBV10-2; d_call: .; clone_size: .; cdr3_nt: TGCGCCAGCGTAGGGGACTCCTACGAGCAGTACTTC; cdr3_aa: CASVGDSYEQYF
j_call: TRBJ1-1; v_call: TRBV9; d_call: .; clone_size: .; cdr3_nt: TGTGCCAGCAGCGGAGACGTGACAGTTGGTAACACTGAAGCTTTCTTT; cdr3_aa: CASSGDVTVGNTEAFF
j_call: TRBJ1-3; v_call: TRBV6-5; d_call: .; clone_size: .; cdr3_nt: TGTGCCAGCAGCCACAGTGAAGGGGACACCATATATTTT; cdr3_aa: CASSHSEGDTIYF
j_call: TRBJ2-1; v_call: TRBV7-3; d_call: .; clone_size: .; cdr3_nt: TGTGCCAGCAGCTTAAGTGGTGGGCAGGGCAATGAGCAGTTCTTC; cdr3_aa: CASSLSGGQGNEQFF
j_call: TRBJ2-7; v_call: TRBV5-1; d_call: .; clone_size: .; cdr3_nt: TGCGCCAGCATCCTCTACGAGCAGTACTTC; cdr3_aa: CASILYEQYF
j_call: TRBJ2-2; v_call: TRBV13; d_call: TRBD1; clone_size: .; cdr3_nt: TGTGCCAGCAGCTTCGATCAGGGGGCGAACACCGGGGAGCTGTTTTTT; cdr3_aa: CASSFDQGANTGELFF
j_call: TRBJ1-1; v_call: TRBV19; d_call: TRBD1; clone_size: once; cdr3_nt: TGTGCCAGTAGCCAACACCCGGACAGGGGCGTTAACACTGAAGCTTTCTTT; cdr3_aa: CASSQHPDRGVNTEAFF
j_call: TRBJ2-7; v_call: TRBV19; d_call: .; clone_size: once; cdr3_nt: TGTGCCAGTAGTATCGGGGTTGAGCAGTACTTC; cdr3_aa: CASSIGVEQYF
j_call: TRBJ2-2; v_call: TRBV7-9; d_call: .; clone_size: .; cdr3_nt: TGTGCCAGCAGCCCTAAAGAGGCCCCCGGGGAGCTGTTTTTT; cdr3_aa: CASSPKEAPGELFF
j_call: TRBJ1-1; v_call: TRBV27; d_call: .; clone_size: once; cdr3_nt: TGTGCCAGCAGTCCCGGACAGAACACTGAAGCTTTCTTT; cdr3_aa: CASSPGQNTEAFF
j_call: TRBJ1-5; v_call: TRBV19; d_call: .; clone_size: .; cdr3_nt: TGTGCCAGTAGTATAAGGCAGAACAATCAGCCCCAGCATTTT; cdr3_aa: CASSIRQNNQPQHF
j_call: TRBJ2-1; v_call: TRBV19; d_call: .; clone_size: .; cdr3_nt: TGTGCCAGTAGTATGGCGAAGCTCGAGCAGTTCTTC; cdr3_aa: CASSMAKLEQFF
j_call: TRBJ2-7; v_call: TRBV5-6; d_call: .; clone_size: .; cdr3_nt: TGTGCCAGCAGCTTGGACGGCTCCGAGCAGTACTTC; cdr3_aa: CASSLDGSEQYF
j_call: TRBJ2-5; v_call: TRBV5-6; d_call: .; clone_size: .; cdr3_nt: TGTGCCAGCAGCCCGGACACAGGGCCAGAGACCCAGTACTTC; cdr3_aa: CASSPDTGPETQYF
j_call: TRBJ2-3; v_call: TRBV27; d_call: .; clone_size: .; cdr3_nt: TGTGCCAGCTCCGAAGGCACTAGCCTTTACCTGGATACGCAGTATTTT; cdr3_aa: CASSEGTSLYLDTQYF
j_call: TRBJ2-1; v_call: TRBV11-2; d_call: TRBD2; clone_size: .; cdr3_nt: TGTGCCAGCAGCTACCTAGCGGGAGGGTCCTACAATGAGCAGTTCTTC; cdr3_aa: CASSYLAGGSYNEQFF
j_call: TRBJ2-5; v_call: TRBV19; d_call: .; clone_size: .; cdr3_nt: TGTGCCAGTAGTATACGAGACAGTTCAGAGACCCAGTACTTC; cdr3_aa: CASSIRDSSETQYF
j_call: TRBJ2-7; v_call: TRBV7-9; d_call: .; clone_size: .; cdr3_nt: TGTGCCAGCAGCGGTCCTAGCGCCGAGCAGTACTTC; cdr3_aa: CASSGPSAEQYF
j_call: TRBJ2-7; v_call: TRBV28; d_call: .; clone_size: .; cdr3_nt: TGTGCCAGCAGTCCCCCACTGGAAACCTACGAGCAGTACTTC; cdr3_aa: CASSPPLETYEQYF
j_call: TRBJ2-7; v_call: TRBV2; d_call: .; clone_size: .; cdr3_nt: TGTGCCAGCAGCATGGGGGACTCTAGCTCCTACGAGCAGTACTTC; cdr3_aa: CASSMGDSSSYEQYF
j_call: TRBJ2-2; v_call: TRBV7-3; d_call: .; clone_size: few; cdr3_nt: TGTGCCAGCAGCCCCGACTCGGGCGGGGAGCTGTTTTTT; cdr3_aa: CASSPDSGGELFF
j_call: TRBJ1-1; v_call: TRBV27; d_call: .; clone_size: .; cdr3_nt: TGTGCCAGCAGTACCGGGGTGAACACTGAAGCTTTCTTT; cdr3_aa: CASSTGVNTEAFF
j_call: TRBJ1-3; v_call: TRBV27; d_call: .; clone_size: .; cdr3_nt: TGTGCCAGCAGTTTATCAGGGGACGGAAACACCATATATTTT; cdr3_aa: CASSLSGDGNTIYF